A selection of T cell receptor beta chains follows, all from one sample in a study of T cells expressing NK-cell markers. TCRdb reprocessed the 5' RACE reads and keeps a single row for each CDR3 protein, giving no DNA. The sample table includes 500,000 to 600,000 distinct CDR3 sequences. Sequenced material: blood T cells: a sorted CD56 or NKG2C T cell subset, CD4+ or CD8+ T cells, or bulk PBMC T cells (not recorded which). Receptors were obtained from a man aged 18 to 35 in good health. The CDR3 runs from the conserved cysteine through the conserved F or W. The order of the fields is J gene, V gene, CDR3 protein.

TRBJ2-1,TRBV12-3/TRBV12-4,CASSSKGREKNEQFF
TRBJ1-1,TRBV12-3/TRBV12-4,CASSLGHGSEAFF
TRBJ2-1,TRBV29-1,CSVGEPNGNEQFF
TRBJ2-1,TRBV11-1,CASSLARNAGPNYNEQFF
TRBJ2-1,TRBV2,CASSDLAGSEQFF
TRBJ2-7,TRBV20-1,CSAAPPGIYEQYF
TRBJ2-1,TRBV7-8,CASSFDTGGSSYNEQFF
TRBJ2-3,TRBV10-3,CAIRPDYRHTDTQYF
TRBJ1-4,TRBV5-1,CASSSGGGQPNEKLFF
TRBJ2-3,TRBV5-1,CASSLESASTDTQYF
TRBJ2-5,TRBV5-1,CASRPLAGETQYF
TRBJ2-1,TRBV29-1,CSAQGPLSSYNEQFF
TRBJ2-7,TRBV12-1,CASSTLAGHLYEQYF
TRBJ2-1,TRBV7-9,CASRDRDSPRDEQFF
TRBJ2-7,TRBV7-2,CASSLRGISSEQYF
TRBJ2-3,TRBV11-2,CASSLDRRSSTDTQYF
TRBJ2-6,TRBV5-1,CASSLLTSGTSGANVLTF
TRBJ1-2,TRBV12-3/TRBV12-4,CASSPSLDGYTF
TRBJ2-3,TRBV6-2/TRBV6-3,CASSYNPGYTDTQYF
TRBJ2-1,TRBV12-3/TRBV12-4,CASSPALAGMDLPYNEQFF
TRBJ2-7,TRBV28,CASSRILTDYEQYF
TRBJ1-3,TRBV29-1,CSVETGSSGNTIYF
TRBJ1-2,TRBV24-1,CATSNRGRNYGYTF
TRBJ2-3,TRBV24-1,CATSEGRNTDTQYF
TRBJ1-1,TRBV29-1,CSGETGYDTEAFF
TRBJ2-3,TRBV12-3/TRBV12-4,CSAGTGGDTQYF